This T cell receptor (beta chain) was sequenced for a study of cytomegalovirus exposure and HLA in healthy donors (dated by TCRdb to about 2017). With regard to the full study: According to a later analysis, the 120 or so validation repertoires were produced on the same platform as the approximately 620 repertoires of the first cohort. The study combined high-throughput TCR immunosequencing, statistical association of individual TCRs with disease status, and machine learning to predict cytomegalovirus infection status. The study aimed to test whether signatures of past pathogen exposure could be identified by cataloging public T cell receptors. In addition to the first cohort of 500 to 850 subjects, a separate validation cohort of 120 different subjects was used. Study-level results and caveats: Most TCR sequences were seen in very few donors, while some public TCRs were found in many individuals. A few of the identified cytomegalovirus-associated TCR beta chains were confirmed in vitro to be specific for cytomegalovirus antigens. According to the authors, the approach could potentially be generalized to other disease states and immunological phenotypes. Of the cluster scores, roughly 95% were above 0 in a later analysis, which found that TCRs clustered in the first cohort also tended to co-occur in the roughly 130 validation repertoires. A later analysis had no HLA typing for the validation cohort, so co-occurrence there was scored across all 110 or so repertoires. In the study, approximately 150 TCR beta chains were listed as associated with cytomegalovirus. Cytomegalovirus status was reported to be diagnosed by the classifier with high specificity and sensitivity in both the original and validation cohorts.

The CDR3 numbers 13 residues from cysteine through phenylalanine. The DNA shown is the 39-base CDR3, in frame from base 1. Taken from the germline V gene (reference sequence), the CDR1 and CDR2 loops are LNHDA and SQIVND. Relative to germline, V is 3 bases shorter and J is 3 bases shorter, with 9 bases between their ends. Receptor amplification or capture employed the immunoSEQ multiplex PCR assay. Processing in the source paper ran as follows. A statistical classification framework was built to diagnose cytomegalovirus status from the catalog of TCR beta chain sequences. TCRdb's version of the immuneACCESS table is confined to in-frame rearrangements and falls short of the full clone set. An unresolved V gene accounts for under half of the shortfall where checked; the remainder is of unknown origin. V, J and clone size derive from that table, while D and trimming were established from the DNA sequence. In this sample the table shows some 310,000 clones, 88% of which occur a single time. The ten largest account for over 0.9% of the sample.

The sample holds a few counts of this clone. What antigen it recognizes has not been identified. No much larger clone is present one base from it, and per-base qualities are unavailable. Within the sample, other DNA sequences also encode this same CDR3. Separate from the roughly 700-subject first cohort, the validation cohort of some 130 subjects was the group to which the donors belonged. The sequencing input was PBMCs. The chain is made from TRBV19 and TRBJ2-7; a weak D assignment points to TRBD1 (5 bases agree). The source of this sequence is a man aged 25 to 45 in good health and CMV-seronegative. The DNA reads TGTGCCAGTAGTATTGGCAGGGACTACGAGCAGTACTTC. Protein translation: CASSIGRDYEQYF. With the portions outside the CDR3 filled from the reference TRBV19 and TRBJ2-7 genes, the complete variable region becomes DGGITQSPKYLFRKEGQNVTLSCEQNLNHDAMYWYRQDPGQGLRLIYYSQIVNDFQKGDIAEGYSVSREKKESFPLTVTSAQKNPTAFYLCASSIGRDYEQYFGPGTRLTVT.